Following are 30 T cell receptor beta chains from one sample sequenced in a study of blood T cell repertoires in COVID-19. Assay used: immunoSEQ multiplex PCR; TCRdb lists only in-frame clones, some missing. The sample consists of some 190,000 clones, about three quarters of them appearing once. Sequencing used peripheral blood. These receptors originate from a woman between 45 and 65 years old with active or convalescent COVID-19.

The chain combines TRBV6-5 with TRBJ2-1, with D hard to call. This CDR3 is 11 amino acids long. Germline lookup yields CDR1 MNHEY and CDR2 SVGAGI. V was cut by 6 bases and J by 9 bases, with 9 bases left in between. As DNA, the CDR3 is TGTGCCAGCAGCCTTAGTATTGAGCAGTTCTTC. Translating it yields CASSLSIEQFF.

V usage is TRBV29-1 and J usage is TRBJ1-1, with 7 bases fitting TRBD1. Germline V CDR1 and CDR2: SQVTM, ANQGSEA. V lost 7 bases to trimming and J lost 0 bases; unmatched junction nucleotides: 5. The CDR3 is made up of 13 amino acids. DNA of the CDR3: TGCAGCGCCCGGGACAGCATGAACACTGAAGCTTTCTTT. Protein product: CSARDSMNTEAFF.

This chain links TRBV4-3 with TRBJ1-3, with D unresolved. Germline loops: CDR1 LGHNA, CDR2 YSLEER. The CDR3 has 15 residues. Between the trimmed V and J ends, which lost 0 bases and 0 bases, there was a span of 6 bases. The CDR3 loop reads CASSQDASSGNTIYF. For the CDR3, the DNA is TGCGCCAGCAGCCAAGATGCGAGCTCTGGAAACACCATATATTTT.

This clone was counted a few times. CDR3 amino acids: CAWNGGASGANVLTF. As DNA, the CDR3 is TGTGCCTGGAATGGAGGGGCTTCTGGGGCCAACGTCCTGACTTTC. This sequence joins TRBV30 and TRBJ2-6; a weak D match, TRBD2 (6 bases). V gave up 4 bases and J gave up 1 base, with 11 bases separating them. CDR3 size: 15 residues. Germline V gene sequence: CDR1 GTSNPN, CDR2 SVGIG (reference sequence). Supplemented by reference TRBV30 and TRBJ2-6, the full variable domain reads SQTIHQWPATLVQPVGSPLSLECTVEGTSNPNLYWYRQAAGRGLQLLFYSVGIGQISSEVPQNLSASRPQDRQFILSSKKLLLSDSGFYLCAWNGGASGANVLTFGAGSRLTVL.

CDR3 residues: CASSPRGRAGADIQYF. Written as DNA, the CDR3 is TGTGCCAGCAGCCCCCGGGGGAGAGCGGGGGCGGACATTCAGTACTTC. This chain connects TRBV7-9 to TRBJ2-4, with 8 nucleotides matching TRBD2. V shed 5 bases, J shed 8 bases, and the junction held 14 bases outside the gene matches. The CDR3 loop spans 16 amino acids. Germline CDR1 reads SEHNR; CDR2 reads FQNEAQ (reference sequence).

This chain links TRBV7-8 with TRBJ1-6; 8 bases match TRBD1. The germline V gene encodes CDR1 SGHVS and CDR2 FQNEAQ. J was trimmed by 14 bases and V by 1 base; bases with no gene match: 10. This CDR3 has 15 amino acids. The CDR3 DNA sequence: TGTGCCAGCAGCTTAGAGACAGGGGCTCAATGGGCCCTCCACTTT. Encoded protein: CASSLETGAQWALHF.

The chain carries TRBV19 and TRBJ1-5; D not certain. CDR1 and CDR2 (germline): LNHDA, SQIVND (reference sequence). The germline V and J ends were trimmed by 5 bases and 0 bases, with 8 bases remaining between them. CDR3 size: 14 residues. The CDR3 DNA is TGTGCCAGTAGTTCGGGTCTTAGCAATCAGCCCCAGCATTTT. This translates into CASSSGLSNQPQHF. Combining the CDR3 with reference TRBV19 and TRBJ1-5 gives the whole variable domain DGGITQSPKYLFRKEGQNVTLSCEQNLNHDAMYWYRQDPGQGLRLIYYSQIVNDFQKGDIAEGYSVSREKKESFPLTVTSAQKNPTAFYLCASSSGLSNQPQHFGDGTRLSIL.

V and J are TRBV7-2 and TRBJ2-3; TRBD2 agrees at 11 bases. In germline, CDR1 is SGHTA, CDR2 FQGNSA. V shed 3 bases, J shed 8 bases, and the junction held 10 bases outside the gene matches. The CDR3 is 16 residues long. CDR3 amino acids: CASSFWLAGGQGTQYF. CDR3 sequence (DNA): TGTGCCAGCAGCTTCTGGTTAGCGGGGGGGCAGGGTACGCAGTATTTT. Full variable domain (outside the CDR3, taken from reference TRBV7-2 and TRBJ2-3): GAGVSQSPSNKVTEKGKDVELRCDPISGHTALYWYRQSLGQGLEFLIYFQGNSAPDKSGLPSDRFSAERTGGSVSTLTIQRTQQEDSAVYLCASSFWLAGGQGTQYFGPGTRLTVL.

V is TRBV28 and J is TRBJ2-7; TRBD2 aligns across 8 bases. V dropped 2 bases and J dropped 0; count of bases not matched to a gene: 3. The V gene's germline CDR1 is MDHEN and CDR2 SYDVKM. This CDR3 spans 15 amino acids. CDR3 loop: CASSLRLAGSYEQYF. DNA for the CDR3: TGTGCCAGCAGTTTAAGGCTAGCGGGCTCCTACGAGCAGTACTTC.

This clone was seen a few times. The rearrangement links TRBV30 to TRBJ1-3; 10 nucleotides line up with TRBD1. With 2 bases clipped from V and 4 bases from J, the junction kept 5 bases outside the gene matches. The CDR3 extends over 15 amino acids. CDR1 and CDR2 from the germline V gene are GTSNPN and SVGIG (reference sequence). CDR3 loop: CAWSRDRGQGNTIYF. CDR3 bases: TGTGCCTGGAGTCGAGACAGGGGGCAAGGAAACACCATATATTTT.

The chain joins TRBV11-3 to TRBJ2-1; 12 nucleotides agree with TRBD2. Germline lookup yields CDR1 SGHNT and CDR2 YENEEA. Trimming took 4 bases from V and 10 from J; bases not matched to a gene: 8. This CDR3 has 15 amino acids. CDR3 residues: CASSSEGLAGKEQFF. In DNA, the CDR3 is TGTGCCAGCAGCTCAGAAGGACTAGCGGGGAAAGAGCAGTTCTTC.

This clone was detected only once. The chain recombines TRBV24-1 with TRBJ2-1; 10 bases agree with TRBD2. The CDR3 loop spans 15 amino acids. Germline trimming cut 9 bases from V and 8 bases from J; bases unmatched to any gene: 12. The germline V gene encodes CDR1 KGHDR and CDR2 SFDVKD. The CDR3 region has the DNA TGTGCCACCTCTCTAGCGGGAGTGGTTATGGATGAGCAGTTCTTC. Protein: CATSLAGVVMDEQFF.

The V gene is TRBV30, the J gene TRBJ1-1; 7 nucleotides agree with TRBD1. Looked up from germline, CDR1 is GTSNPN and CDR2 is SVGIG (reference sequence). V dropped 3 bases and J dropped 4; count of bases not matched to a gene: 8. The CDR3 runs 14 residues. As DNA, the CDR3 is TGTGCCTGGAGCCTGGTCAGGGGGATCACTGAAGCTTTCTTT. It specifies CAWSLVRGITEAFF.

The chain's CDR3 is CASSFRIAGSYNEQFF. The CDR3 bases are TGTGCCAGCAGCTTCCGGATAGCGGGATCTTACAATGAGCAGTTCTTC. The chain couples TRBV7-8 to TRBJ2-1, with 8 bases matching TRBD2. The CDR3 has 16 residues. The germline V gene encodes CDR1 SGHVS and CDR2 FQNEAQ. V lost 3 bases to trimming and J lost 4 bases; unmatched junction nucleotides: 8.

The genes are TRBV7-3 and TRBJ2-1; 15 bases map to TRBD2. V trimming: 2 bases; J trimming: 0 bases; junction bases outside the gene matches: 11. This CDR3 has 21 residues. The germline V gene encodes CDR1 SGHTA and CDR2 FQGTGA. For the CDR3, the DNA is TGTGCCAGCAGCTTATTTGCCGGGACTAGCGGGGGGACTGTCTCCTACAATGAGCAGTTCTTC. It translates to CASSLFAGTSGGTVSYNEQFF.

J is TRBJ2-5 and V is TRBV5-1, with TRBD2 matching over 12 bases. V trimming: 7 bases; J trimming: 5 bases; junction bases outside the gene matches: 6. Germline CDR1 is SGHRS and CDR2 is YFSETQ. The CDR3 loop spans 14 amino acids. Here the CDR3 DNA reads TGCGCCAGCTCTAGCGGGGGGGCCCGGGAGACCCAGTACTTC. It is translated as CASSSGGARETQYF.

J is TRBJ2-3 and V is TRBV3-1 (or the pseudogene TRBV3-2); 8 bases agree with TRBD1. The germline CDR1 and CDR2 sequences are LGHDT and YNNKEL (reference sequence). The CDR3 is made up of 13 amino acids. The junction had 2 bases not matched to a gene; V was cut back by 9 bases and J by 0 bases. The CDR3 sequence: CASRQGSTDTQYF. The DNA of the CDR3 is TGTGCCAGTAGACAGGGGAGCACAGATACGCAGTATTTT.

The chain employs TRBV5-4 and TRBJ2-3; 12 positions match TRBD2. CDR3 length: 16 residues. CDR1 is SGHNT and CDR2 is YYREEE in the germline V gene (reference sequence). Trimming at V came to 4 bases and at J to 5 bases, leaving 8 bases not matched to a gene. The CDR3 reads CASSSLAGGLKDTQYF. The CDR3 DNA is TGTGCCAGCAGCAGCCTAGCGGGAGGGCTGAAAGATACGCAGTATTTT.

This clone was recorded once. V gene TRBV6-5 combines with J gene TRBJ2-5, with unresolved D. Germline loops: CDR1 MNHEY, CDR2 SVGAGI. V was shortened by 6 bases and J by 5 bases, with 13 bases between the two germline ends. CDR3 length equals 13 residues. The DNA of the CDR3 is TGTGCCAGCAGCGATTATTCCGAGGAGACCCAGTACTTC. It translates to CASSDYSEETQYF.

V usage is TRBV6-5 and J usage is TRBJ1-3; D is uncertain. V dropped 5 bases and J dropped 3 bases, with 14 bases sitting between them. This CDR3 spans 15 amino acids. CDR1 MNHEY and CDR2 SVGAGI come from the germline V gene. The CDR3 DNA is TGTGCCAGCAGTAGCGACCGTTTCGGTGGAAACACCATATATTTT. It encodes CASSSDRFGGNTIYF.

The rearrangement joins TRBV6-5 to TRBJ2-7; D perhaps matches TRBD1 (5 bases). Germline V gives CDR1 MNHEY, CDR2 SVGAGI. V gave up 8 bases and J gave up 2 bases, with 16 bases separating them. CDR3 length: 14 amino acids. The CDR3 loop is CASGEAEGAYEQYF. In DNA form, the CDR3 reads TGTGCCAGCGGAGAGGCGGAAGGGGCCTACGAGCAGTACTTC.

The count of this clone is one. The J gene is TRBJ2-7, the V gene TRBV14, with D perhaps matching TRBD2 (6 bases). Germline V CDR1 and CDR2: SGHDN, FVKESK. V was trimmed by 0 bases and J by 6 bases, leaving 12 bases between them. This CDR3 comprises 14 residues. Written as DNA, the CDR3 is TGTGCCAGCAGCCAAGAACGGGAGTCTGTCGAGCAGTACTTC. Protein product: CASSQERESVEQYF.

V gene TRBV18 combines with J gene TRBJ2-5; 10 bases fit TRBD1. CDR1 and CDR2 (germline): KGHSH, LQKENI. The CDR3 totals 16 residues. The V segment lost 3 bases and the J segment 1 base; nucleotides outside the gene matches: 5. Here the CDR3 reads CASSPRTGGPQETQYF. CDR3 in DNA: TGTGCCAGCTCACCGCGGACAGGGGGACCCCAAGAGACCCAGTACTTC.

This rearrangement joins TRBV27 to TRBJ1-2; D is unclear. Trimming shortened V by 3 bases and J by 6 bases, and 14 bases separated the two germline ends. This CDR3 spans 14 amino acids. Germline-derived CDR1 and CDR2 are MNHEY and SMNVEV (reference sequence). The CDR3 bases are TGTGCCAGCAGTTTCAACAGAAAGATCGATGGCTACACCTTC. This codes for CASSFNRKIDGYTF.

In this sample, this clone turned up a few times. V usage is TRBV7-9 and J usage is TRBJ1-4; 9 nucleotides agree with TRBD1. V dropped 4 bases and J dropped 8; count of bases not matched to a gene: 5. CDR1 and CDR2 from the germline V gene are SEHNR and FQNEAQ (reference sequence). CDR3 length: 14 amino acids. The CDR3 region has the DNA TGTGCCAGCAGCTCGACGGACAGGGGAGAAAAACTGTTTTTT. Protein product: CASSSTDRGEKLFF. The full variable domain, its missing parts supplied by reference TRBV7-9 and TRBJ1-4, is DTGVSQNPRHKITKRGQNVTFRCDPISEHNRLYWYRQTLGQGPEFLTYFQNEAQLEKSRLLSDRFSAERPKGSFSTLEIQRTEQGDSAMYLCASSSTDRGEKLFFGSGTQLSVL.

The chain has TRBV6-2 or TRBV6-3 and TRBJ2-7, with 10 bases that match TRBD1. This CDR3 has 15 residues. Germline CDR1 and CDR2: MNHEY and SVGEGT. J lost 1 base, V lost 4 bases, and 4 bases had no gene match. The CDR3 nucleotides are TGTGCCAGCAGTTTCTCGGGACAGGGGTCCTACGAGCAGTACTTC. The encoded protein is CASSFSGQGSYEQYF.

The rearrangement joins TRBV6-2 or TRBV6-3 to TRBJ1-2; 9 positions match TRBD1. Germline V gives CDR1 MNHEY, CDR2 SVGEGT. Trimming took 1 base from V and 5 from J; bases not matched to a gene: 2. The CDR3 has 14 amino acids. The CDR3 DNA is TGTGCCAGCAGTTACTGGACAGGGGAGTATGGCTACACCTTC. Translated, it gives CASSYWTGEYGYTF.

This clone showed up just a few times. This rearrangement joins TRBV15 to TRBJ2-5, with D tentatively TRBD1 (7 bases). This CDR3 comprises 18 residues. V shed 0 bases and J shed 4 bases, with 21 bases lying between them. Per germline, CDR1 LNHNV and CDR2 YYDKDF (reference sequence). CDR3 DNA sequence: TGTGCCACCAGCAGAGATGTACCCGGTACAGGGGAGGCAGAGACCCAGTACTTC. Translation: CATSRDVPGTGEAETQYF.

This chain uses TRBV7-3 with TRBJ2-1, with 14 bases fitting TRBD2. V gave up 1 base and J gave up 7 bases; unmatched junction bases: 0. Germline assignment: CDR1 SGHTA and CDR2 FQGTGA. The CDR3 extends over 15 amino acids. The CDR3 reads CASSLRTSGGNEQFF. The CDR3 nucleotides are TGTGCCAGCAGCTTAAGGACTAGCGGGGGGAATGAGCAGTTCTTC.

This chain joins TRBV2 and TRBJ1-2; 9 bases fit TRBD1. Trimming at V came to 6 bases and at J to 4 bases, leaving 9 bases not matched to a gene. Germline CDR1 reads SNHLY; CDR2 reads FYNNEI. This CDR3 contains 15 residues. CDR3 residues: CASRLDRGSSYGYTF. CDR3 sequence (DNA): TGTGCCAGCAGGCTCGACAGGGGGAGCTCCTATGGCTACACCTTC.